Shown below are 6 T cell receptor beta chains from a single sample sequenced in a study of blood T cell repertoires in COVID-19. Clones were sequenced by immunoSEQ multiplex PCR, and TCRdb holds only the in-frame ones, with some missing. This table holds roughly 57,000 clones, around 70% found once. Sample: peripheral blood. These receptors all stem from a woman between 65 and 79 years old with acute or convalescent COVID-19.

The rearrangement uses TRBV6-1 and TRBJ2-2; 13 bases fit TRBD2. The germline V gene encodes CDR1 MNHNS and CDR2 SASEGT. J gave up 5 bases and V 0 bases, and 15 bases lay outside the gene matches. This CDR3 has 21 residues. CDR3 residues: CASSEARFFTGTSGKTGELFF. Here the CDR3 DNA reads TGTGCCAGCAGTGAAGCGAGGTTTTTCACCGGGACTAGCGGGAAGACCGGGGAGCTGTTTTTT.

CDR3 coding DNA: TGTGCCTGGAGCCGGGGACAGGCAACCGGGGAGCTGTTTTTT. Its protein is CAWSRGQATGELFF. The rearrangement joins TRBV30 to TRBJ2-2; TRBD1 aligns across 8 bases. V lost 3 bases, J lost 5 bases, and 5 bases stayed unmatched. Germline V gene sequence: CDR1 GTSNPN, CDR2 SVGIG (reference sequence). The length of the CDR3 is 14 residues.

The chain is built from TRBV6-5 and TRBJ1-2; D ambiguous. Germline V CDR1 and CDR2: MNHEY, SVGAGI. V lost 5 bases to trimming and J lost 8 bases, with 9 bases between them. The CDR3 contains 11 residues. The CDR3 bases are TGTGCCAGCAGTAATTCGGTGGGCTACACCTTC. It specifies CASSNSVGYTF.

The chain combines TRBV7-9 with TRBJ1-1; 9 nucleotides agree with TRBD1. This CDR3 has 17 amino acids. The germline CDR1 and CDR2 sequences are SEHNR and FQNEAQ (reference sequence). The junction had 12 bases not matched to a gene; V was cut back by 5 bases and J by 2 bases. The CDR3 here is CASSRSTGGAYNTEAFF. The CDR3, as DNA: TGTGCCAGCAGCCGATCCACAGGGGGCGCCTACAACACTGAAGCTTTCTTT.

V usage is TRBV5-5 and J usage is TRBJ1-5; possible D gene TRBD1, 5 bases. Germline-derived CDR1 and CDR2 are SGHKS and YYEKEE (reference sequence). V gave up 4 bases and J gave up 7 bases, with 15 bases separating them. The CDR3 runs 14 residues. The CDR3 coding sequence is TGTGCCAGCAGCCTTGCGGGGGAGGGCCAGCCCCAGCATTTT. Its protein is CASSLAGEGQPQHF. The variable domain in full, with the rest retrieved from reference TRBV5-5 and TRBJ1-5, is DAGVTQSPTHLIKTRGQQVTLRCSPISGHKSVSWYQQVLGQGPQFIFQYYEKEERGRGNFPDRFSARQFPNYSSELNVNALLLGDSALYLCASSLAGEGQPQHFGDGTRLSIL.

The rearrangement uses TRBV5-1 and TRBJ1-3, with 12 nucleotides matching TRBD1. Germline CDR1 SGHRS, CDR2 YFSETQ. The CDR3 has 18 residues. V shed 2 bases and J 4 bases; nucleotides not matched to a gene: 10. Here the CDR3 reads CASSFGPGQGALGNTIYF. The CDR3 nucleotides read TGCGCCAGCAGCTTCGGACCGGGACAGGGGGCTCTAGGAAACACCATATATTTT.